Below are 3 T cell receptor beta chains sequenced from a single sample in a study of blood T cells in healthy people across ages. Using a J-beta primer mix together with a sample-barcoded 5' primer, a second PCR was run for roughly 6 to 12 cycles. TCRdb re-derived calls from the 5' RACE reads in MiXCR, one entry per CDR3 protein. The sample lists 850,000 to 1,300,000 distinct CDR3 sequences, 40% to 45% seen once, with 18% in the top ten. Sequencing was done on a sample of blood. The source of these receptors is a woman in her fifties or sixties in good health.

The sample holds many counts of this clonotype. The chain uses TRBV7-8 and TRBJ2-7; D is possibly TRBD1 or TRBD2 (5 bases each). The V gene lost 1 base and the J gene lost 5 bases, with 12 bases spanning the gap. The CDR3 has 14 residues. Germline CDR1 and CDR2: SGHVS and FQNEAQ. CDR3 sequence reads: CASSLVGVGDEQYF. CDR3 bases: TGTGCCAGCAGCTTAGTGGGGGTGGGTGACGAGCAGTACTTC.

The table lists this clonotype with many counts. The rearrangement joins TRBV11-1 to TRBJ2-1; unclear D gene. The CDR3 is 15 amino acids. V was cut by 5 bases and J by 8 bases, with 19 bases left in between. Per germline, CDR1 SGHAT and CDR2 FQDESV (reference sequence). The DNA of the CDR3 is TGTGCCAGCAGCGGGGTCGGGCGCGGCGGCTATGAGCAGTTCTTC. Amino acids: CASSGVGRGGYEQFF.

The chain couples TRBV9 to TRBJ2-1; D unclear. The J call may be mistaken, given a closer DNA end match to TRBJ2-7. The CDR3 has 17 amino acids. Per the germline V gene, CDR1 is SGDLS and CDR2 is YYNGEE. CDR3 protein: CASSTVGGSTPYNEQYF. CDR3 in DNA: TGTGCCAGCAGCACCGTCGGTGGTTCTACGCCCTACAATGAGCAGTACTTC.